Sequencing of this T cell receptor (beta chain) was carried out in a study of blood T cells in healthy people across ages (dated by TCRdb to between 2014 and 2017). In the study overall: Template switching captured roughly one uniquely barcoded TCR beta cDNA molecule per two T cells in model experiments. Age-related changes in TCR beta repertoire diversity were measured in the study by deep sequencing normalized with unique cDNA molecular identifiers. The donors were divided into four age groups: young (average roughly 17 years), middle-aged (about 40), aged (about 60) and long-lived (roughly 82). To avoid experimental bias, donors of different ages were spread randomly across the sequencing lanes. Using the same blood draw, the study looked at two additional independent replicas of 1 million unique cDNA reads for two donors, one aged 18 to 29 and the other aged 80 or older. The full study reports these points: Estimates of total diversity based on one million sequenced T cells were regarded as lower bounds and as underestimates. Because profiling used bulk unsorted PBMCs, naive and antigen-experienced compartments could not be compared conclusively. The CMV infection status of donors was not known, potentially confounding age-related changes in expanded clonotypes. The percentage of naive T cells measured by flow cytometry correlated strongly with observed TCR beta diversity. Compared with the aged group, the long-lived group had more naive CD4+ T cells, fewer expanded clones and increased TCR diversity, a pattern suggesting age selection. Observed TCR beta diversity per million T cells fell roughly linearly with age, and a significant reduction was already apparent by age roughly 40.

Donors were 39 systemically healthy Caucasian individuals from Russia aged 6 to 90 years. About 10 milliliters of peripheral blood were drawn from each donor into EDTA-treated Vacutainer tubes. Ficoll-Paque density-gradient centrifugation was used to isolate PBMCs, with at least 6.5 million per sample. Trizol reagent was used to extract total RNA from the PBMCs, yielding at least 5 micrograms per sample. For every donor, an aliquot of PBMCs went through flow cytometry to measure the percentages of naive CD45RAhigh/CD27high T cells. Receptor amplification or capture employed 5' RACE. Sequenced on an Illumina HiSeq 2500. The second PCR ran for about 7 to 11 cycles and used a J-beta primer mix along with a sample-barcoded 5' primer. A unique molecular identifier was introduced onto each TCR beta cDNA molecule by a template-switch 5' adaptor carrying 12 random nucleotides. At least 2.5 million CDR3-containing paired-end reads were obtained from each sample. The Mint cDNA synthesis kit, primed by a TRBC-specific oligonucleotide, was used to synthesize first-strand cDNA from all RNA. Following uracil-DNA glycosylase treatment, all cDNA underwent a first 18-cycle PCR with the universal primers M1SS and BC2_uni_R. As for the authors' bioinformatics: Normalization of each sample was performed by random selection of 1 million high-quality reads, each carrying a distinct molecular identifier. Reads sharing molecular identifiers were discarded rather than binned into consensus sequences. MiTCR, with a Q25 quality threshold and the strictest error-elimination algorithm, was used for CDR3 identification, clonotype clustering and error correction. A nonparametric unseen species model with Euler transformation was used to estimate lower-bound total TCR beta diversity. In TCRdb, the public reads were trimmed at Q25 with fastp and aligned with MiXCR, with productive beta chains retained. When rows share a CDR3 protein, they turn into one entry using the most common DNA and genes. In this record, the V and J calls reflect TCRdb's handling and not the investigators' own analysis. In this sample the table shows some 900,000 distinct CDR3 sequences, around 28% of which occur a single time. Jointly, the top ten make up 15% to 20% of the sample.

This clonotype was picked up many times. Its antigen has not been determined. The sample holds no much larger clone one base away, and base qualities are not on file. From the germline V gene, CDR1 is MNHEY and CDR2 is SVGEGT. Its CDR3 holds 12 amino acids, cysteine through phenylalanine. The only DNA kept is the CDR3, 36 bases in frame from the first base. The V end loses 6 bases and the J end loses 3 bases, and a stretch of 9 bases separates them. The sequenced material came from blood. The origin of this receptor is a woman aged 80 or over in good health. Recombination linked TRBV6-2 or TRBV6-3 to TRBJ2-7; the D segment cannot be called with confidence. The CDR3 sequence is CASSWQVYEQYF. The nucleotide sequence is TGTGCCAGCAGCTGGCAGGTCTACGAGCAGTACTTC.